The rows below give T cell receptor beta chains drawn from one sample of a study of T cells in narcolepsy. Using immunoSEQ multiplex PCR, the repertoire was profiled, and TCRdb retains in-frame clones only, with some absent. This table has nearly 25,000 clones, about 60% appearing once. Sequenced sample: memory (CD45RA-) CD4+ T cells from blood. These receptors all stem from a human donor in good health. The CDR3 runs from the conserved cysteine through the conserved F or W. A D gene is named only where the DNA matches it firmly. Some rows mark clone size as missing; the rest say once, few, many or name a class of expanded clone.

v_call	clone_size	d_call	j_call	cdr3_aa	cdr3_nt
TRBV2	-	TRBD2	TRBJ2-7	CASSLAGYEQYF	TGTGCCAGCTCGCTAGCGGGCTACGAGCAGTACTTC
TRBV2	-	-	TRBJ1-1	CASSAGPRREAFF	TGTGCCAGCAGTGCCGGGCCGCGAAGAGAAGCTTTCTTT
TRBV6-6	-	-	TRBJ1-5	CASGKDSNQPQHF	TGTGCCAGCGGGAAGGATAGCAATCAGCCCCAGCATTTT
TRBV5-4	-	-	TRBJ2-3	CASSWAGLTDTQYF	TGTGCCAGCAGCTGGGCGGGGTTGACAGATACGCAGTATTTT
TRBV29-1	-	-	TRBJ2-4	CSVVGQGNIQYF	TGCAGCGTTGTCGGCCAGGGAAACATTCAGTACTTC
TRBV10-3	-	TRBD1	TRBJ2-3	CAILPGQGSMTQYF	TGTGCCATCCTTCCCGGACAGGGCAGTATGACGCAGTATTTT
TRBV19	-	TRBD1	TRBJ1-2	CASSIEGTGGNYGYTF	TGTGCCAGTAGTATAGAGGGGACAGGTGGTAACTATGGCTACACCTTC
TRBV28	-	-	TRBJ2-5	CASSIRYGGVETQYF	TGTGCCAGCAGTATCCGTTATGGAGGGGTTGAGACCCAGTACTTC
TRBV28	once	-	TRBJ2-7	CASSPPGLEAYEQYF	TGTGCCAGCAGCCCCCCCGGACTCGAAGCCTACGAGCAGTACTTC
TRBV5-1	-	-	TRBJ2-7	CASSSQGGNHEQYF	TGCGCCAGCAGCTCGCAGGGAGGTAACCACGAGCAGTACTTC
TRBV6-5	-	-	TRBJ1-2	CATSISPQSALGYTF	TGTGCCACCTCTATAAGCCCTCAATCCGCTCTTGGCTACACCTTC
TRBV7-3	-	-	TRBJ2-7	CASSLKLGSSYEQYF	TGTGCCAGCAGCTTAAAACTGGGTTCCTCCTACGAGCAGTACTTC
TRBV4-1	-	TRBD1	TRBJ1-2	CASSQDTGTGRGYTF	TGCGCCAGCAGCCAAGATACCGGGACAGGACGTGGCTACACCTTC
TRBV25-1	-	-	TRBJ2-7	CASTKRDGYEQYF	TGTGCCAGCACTAAACGGGACGGCTACGAGCAGTACTTC
TRBV5-1	-	-	TRBJ1-1	CASNTQTGKGNTEAFF	TGCGCCAGCAATACTCAGACAGGCAAGGGGAACACTGAAGCTTTCTTT
TRBV30	-	-	TRBJ2-1	CAWTQLSPNEQFF	TGTGCCTGGACCCAGTTGAGCCCAAATGAGCAGTTCTTC
TRBV7-8	-	-	TRBJ2-3	CASSSDFPDTQYF	TGTGCCAGCAGCTCCGATTTCCCAGATACGCAGTATTTT
TRBV5-4	-	TRBD2	TRBJ2-5	CASSSHGGNQETQYF	TGTGCCAGCAGCTCCCACGGGGGGAATCAAGAGACCCAGTACTTC
TRBV4-1	few	TRBD2	TRBJ2-3	CASSPLHTSGSTDTQYF	TGCGCCAGCAGCCCTCTCCATACTAGCGGGAGCACAGATACGCAGTATTTT
TRBV9	-	-	TRBJ1-3	CASSDQGNTIYF	TGTGCCAGCAGCGACCAGGGAAACACCATATATTTT
TRBV7-2	-	-	TRBJ2-6	CASSPWGTSGANVLTF	TGTGCCAGCAGCCCTTGGGGGACCTCTGGGGCCAACGTCCTGACTTTC
TRBV28	once	-	TRBJ1-3	CASSPTGFSGNTIYF	TGTGCCAGCAGCCCGACAGGTTTCTCTGGAAACACCATATATTTT
TRBV7-2	once	-	TRBJ1-2	CASSPDTNGYTF	TGTGCCAGCAGCCCGGACACTAATGGGTACACCTTC
TRBV6-1	few	-	TRBJ1-3	CASSQYPAGTIYF	TGTGCCAGCAGCCAATACCCGGCCGGAACCATATATTTT
TRBV2	once	-	TRBJ1-4	CASIRRQSANEKLFF	TGTGCCAGCATTAGAAGACAGTCGGCTAATGAAAAACTGTTTTTT
TRBV2	-	TRBD1	TRBJ1-6	CASIGQGGSYNSPLHF	TGTGCCAGCATTGGACAGGGTGGGTCCTATAATTCACCCCTCCACTTT
TRBV7-9	-	-	TRBJ2-5	CASSLAAEGETQYF	TGTGCCAGCAGCTTAGCGGCTGAGGGAGAGACCCAGTACTTC